Presented here are 31 T cell receptor beta chains from one specimen sequenced in a study of cytomegalovirus exposure and HLA in healthy donors. 13 Jbeta primers and 60 Vbeta primers were used for the PCR. Data came from immunoSEQ multiplex PCR; TCRdb stores just in-frame clones and leaves some out. Here the sample spans about 150,000 clones, approximately 83% being singletons. Sequenced material: PBMCs. The source is a woman in her thirties or forties in good health and CMV-seronegative.

The chain couples TRBV13 to TRBJ2-1; 12 nucleotides line up with TRBD2. The germline gives CDR1 PRHDT, CDR2 FYEKMQ (reference sequence). The CDR3 loop spans 14 amino acids. V was clipped by 9 bases and J by 10 bases; unmatched bases: 10. For the CDR3, the DNA is TGTGCCAGTAGATGGAGGGGACTAGCGGGCGAGCAGTTCTTC. This encodes CASRWRGLAGEQFF.

This clone appeared a few times. The chain recombines TRBV30 with TRBJ2-7; 7 bases match TRBD2. The CDR3 runs to 13 residues. After removal of 0 bases from V and 4 bases from J, the junction contained 3 bases not matched to a gene. Germline loops: CDR1 GTSNPN, CDR2 SVGIG (reference sequence). CDR3 sequence: CAWSVTSSYEQYF. CDR3 bases: TGTGCCTGGAGTGTGACTAGCTCTTACGAGCAGTACTTC.

The chain has TRBV19 and TRBJ1-1; no firm D call. The V gene's germline CDR1 is LNHDA and CDR2 SQIVND (reference sequence). The CDR3 sequence is 15 residues long. V lost 3 bases and J 1 base, leaving 12 bases between the germline ends. CDR3 amino acids: CASSIMDSPNTEAFF. The CDR3 nucleotides read TGTGCCAGTAGTATTATGGACTCCCCGAACACTGAAGCTTTCTTT.

J is TRBJ1-2 and V is TRBV13; the D is unclear. Trimming pared 0 bases from V and 2 bases from J, leaving 13 bases between. The CDR3 runs 16 residues. The germline gives CDR1 PRHDT, CDR2 FYEKMQ (reference sequence). In nucleotides, the CDR3 is TGTGCCAGCAGCTTAGGTTTTATGGCTGCAAACTATGGCTACACCTTC. Protein sequence: CASSLGFMAANYGYTF.

The chain joins TRBV5-5 to TRBJ2-7; D perhaps matches TRBD1 (5 bases). Per germline, CDR1 SGHKS and CDR2 YYEKEE (reference sequence). The CDR3 has 14 amino acids. V lost 1 base and J 3 bases, leaving 11 bases between the germline ends. The CDR3, as DNA: TGTGCCAGCAGCTTGCTCTTAGGGGTCTACGAGCAGTACTTC. Encoded protein: CASSLLLGVYEQYF.

This clone appeared once. V and J are TRBV7-9 and TRBJ1-1; D gene unclear. The V gene's germline CDR1 is SEHNR and CDR2 FQNEAQ (reference sequence). This CDR3 contains 10 residues. As DNA, the CDR3 is TGTTCCGGGGAGAGCACTGAAGCTTTCTTT. Amino acid sequence: CSGESTEAFF.

This chain uses TRBV28 with TRBJ1-5, with TRBD1 matching over 7 bases. The CDR3 totals 16 residues. The germline CDR1 and CDR2 sequences are MDHEN and SYDVKM. V gave up 3 bases and J gave up 2 bases; unmatched junction bases: 7. The DNA for the CDR3 is TGTGCCAGCAGTTTGATTGGGACAGCGGGCAATCAGCCCCAGCATTTT. The encoded protein is CASSLIGTAGNQPQHF.

The gene calls are TRBV7-9 and TRBJ2-7; D remains unclear. The CDR3 spans 13 residues. Germline V gene lookup returns CDR1 SEHNR and CDR2 FQNEAQ (reference sequence). Between the trimmed V and J ends, which lost 1 base and 4 bases, there was a span of 8 bases. The CDR3 loop is CASSLVTDYEQYF. The CDR3 DNA reads as TGTGCCAGCAGCTTAGTAACAGATTACGAGCAGTACTTC.

This clone was observed once. The V and J genes are TRBV5-6 and TRBJ1-6; 7 positions agree with TRBD1. Per the germline V gene, CDR1 is SGHDT and CDR2 is YYEEEE. Trimming took 4 bases from V and 2 from J; bases not matched to a gene: 6. CDR3 size: 16 residues. CDR3 sequence: CASSANRGTYNSPLHF. CDR3 nucleotides: TGTGCCAGCAGCGCCAACAGGGGAACCTATAATTCACCCCTCCACTTT.

The chain employs TRBV5-1 and TRBJ2-3, with 15 bases aligning to TRBD2. V lost 4 bases to trimming and J lost 0 bases; unmatched junction nucleotides: 3. The CDR3 extends over 17 amino acids. Germline V gene data show CDR1 as SGHRS and CDR2 as YFSETQ. CDR3 sequence (DNA): TGCGCCAGCAGCCCAGGACTAGCGGGAGGGAGCACAGATACGCAGTATTTT. Translating it yields CASSPGLAGGSTDTQYF.

This clone has only one observation. The rearrangement joins TRBV7-6 to TRBJ2-1; no reliable D call. V lost 5 bases and J lost 6, with 14 bases in between. The CDR3 has 14 amino acids. Germline V lookup: CDR1 SGHVS, CDR2 FNYEAQ. CDR3 in amino acids: CASSLSRSPNEQFF. The CDR3 DNA follows: TGTGCCAGCAGCCTGAGCCGCTCACCCAATGAGCAGTTCTTC.

J is TRBJ2-3 and V is TRBV18; 7 bases fit TRBD2. The germline gives CDR1 KGHSH, CDR2 LQKENI. There are 16 residues in the CDR3. Germline trimming cut 1 base from V and 2 bases from J; bases unmatched to any gene: 6. The CDR3 region is CASSPRLAATTDTQYF. The CDR3 nucleotides read TGTGCCAGCTCACCACGCCTAGCGGCCACCACAGATACGCAGTATTTT.

The chain has TRBV5-5 and TRBJ1-6, with D maybe TRBD1 (5 bases). There are 14 residues in the CDR3. Per germline, CDR1 SGHKS and CDR2 YYEKEE (reference sequence). V was trimmed by 2 bases and J by 8 bases, leaving 11 bases between them. This CDR3 is CASSFMGGDSPLHF. The CDR3 coding sequence is TGTGCCAGCAGCTTTATGGGGGGAGATTCACCCCTCCACTTT.

This chain joins TRBV30 and TRBJ1-3; no clear D. V lost 3 bases to trimming and J lost 1 base, with 7 bases between them. The germline V gene has CDR1 GTSNPN and CDR2 SVGIG (reference sequence). The CDR3 is 13 residues long. CDR3 in amino acids: CAWSLKSGNTIYF. The CDR3 DNA reads as TGTGCCTGGAGCTTAAAATCTGGAAACACCATATATTTT.

This chain links TRBV20-1 with TRBJ2-7; no reliable D call. The CDR3 is 11 amino acids. V was cut by 3 bases and J by 6 bases, with 9 bases left in between. The germline CDR1 and CDR2 sequences are DFQATT and SNEGSKA (reference sequence). CDR3 residues: CSARVTGEQYF. CDR3 coding DNA: TGCAGTGCTAGGGTGACTGGCGAGCAGTACTTC.

This chain connects TRBV5-1 to TRBJ2-5; TRBD1 agrees at 10 bases. The DNA matches TRBJ2-7 better at its end, which makes the J call doubtful. This CDR3 is 15 amino acids long. Germline lookup yields CDR1 SGHRS and CDR2 YFSETQ. CDR3 protein: CASTAAGQGSHEQYF. CDR3 sequence (DNA): TGCGCCAGCACCGCCGCGGGACAGGGGTCCCACGAGCAGTACTTC.

The chain couples TRBV10-2 to TRBJ1-4, with 10 nucleotides matching TRBD1. Germline assignment: CDR1 WSHSY and CDR2 SAAADI. V shed 2 bases and J 8 bases; nucleotides not matched to a gene: 11. This CDR3 is built from 17 residues. The CDR3 nucleotides read TGCGCCAGCAGTGAGCCTCCCGGACAGGGGGAGCGGGAAAAACTGTTTTTT. The encoded protein is CASSEPPGQGEREKLFF.

The chain links TRBV11-2 to TRBJ2-3; 8 bases fit TRBD2. This CDR3 region has 15 residues. V lost 5 bases, J lost 4 bases, and 8 bases stayed unmatched. CDR1 SGHAT and CDR2 FQNNGV come from the germline V gene. CDR3: CASSGSGKAPDTQYF. Written as DNA, the CDR3 is TGTGCCAGCAGCGGTAGCGGGAAGGCCCCAGATACGCAGTATTTT.

This clone was found once. V is TRBV20-1 and J is TRBJ1-1, with D possibly being TRBD1 (5 bases). Germline-derived CDR1 and CDR2 are DFQATT and SNEGSKA (reference sequence). CDR3 length: 11 amino acids. V was shortened by 6 bases and J by 10 bases, with 15 bases between the two germline ends. CDR3 sequence (DNA): TGCAGTGCCCCCTGGGGCCTTGGAGCTTTCTTT. Its protein is CSAPWGLGAFF.

This rearrangement joins TRBV28 to TRBJ2-7; weak D call: TRBD2 (5 bases). V gave up 5 bases and J gave up 1 base, with 18 bases separating them. CDR3 length: 16 amino acids. Germline-derived CDR1 and CDR2 are MDHEN and SYDVKM. CDR3 nucleotide sequence: TGTGCCAGCAGTACGAGTTGGGGAGAGAGGTCCTACGAGCAGTACTTC. Protein sequence: CASSTSWGERSYEQYF.

The chain recombines TRBV5-1 with TRBJ2-5; D might be TRBD1 (6 bases). The length of the CDR3 is 14 residues. CDR1 is SGHRS and CDR2 is YFSETQ in the germline V gene. V shed 5 bases and J shed 4 bases, with 15 bases lying between them. The DNA for the CDR3 is TGCGCCAGCAGTTTACAGGGATCAGGAGAGACCCAGTACTTC. This translates into CASSLQGSGETQYF.

The rearrangement links TRBV5-1 to TRBJ2-7, with D perhaps TRBD2 (5 bases). Germline V CDR1 and CDR2: SGHRS, YFSETQ. CDR3 length: 15 residues. V was trimmed by 0 bases and J by 6 bases, leaving 16 bases between them. Here the CDR3 reads CASSLGGDPRGEQYF. CDR3 DNA sequence: TGCGCCAGCAGCTTGGGTGGCGATCCCCGGGGCGAGCAGTACTTC.

This rearrangement joins TRBV28 to TRBJ1-1, with D perhaps TRBD1 (6 bases). Germline V gene sequence: CDR1 MDHEN, CDR2 SYDVKM. The CDR3 consists of 13 residues. Trimming pared 2 bases from V and 3 bases from J, leaving 7 bases between. This CDR3 reads CASSLPGDTEAFF. In DNA, the CDR3 is TGTGCCAGCAGTTTACCAGGGGACACTGAAGCTTTCTTT.

The V and J genes are TRBV27 and TRBJ2-1, with 8 bases that match TRBD2. CDR1 is MNHEY, CDR2 SMNVEV, per germline (reference sequence). J gave up 5 bases and V 8 bases, and 8 bases lay outside the gene matches. There are 14 residues in the CDR3. The CDR3 region is CASSSGSPHNEQFF. CDR3 coding DNA: TGTGCCAGCTCAAGCGGGAGCCCACACAATGAGCAGTTCTTC.

The J gene is TRBJ2-7, the V gene TRBV15; no firm D call. Germline loops: CDR1 LNHNV, CDR2 YYDKDF (reference sequence). Trimming pared 0 bases from V and 4 bases from J, leaving 13 bases between. CDR3 size: 15 residues. The CDR3, as DNA: TGTGCCACCAGCAGAGATCTTTTACCCCAGTACGAGCAGTACTTC. It translates to CATSRDLLPQYEQYF.

The CDR3 nucleotides read TGTGCCAGCAGTTCTGGCGGGGGGGCCCGGTACAATGAGCAGTTCTTC. This gives the protein CASSSGGGARYNEQFF. This chain connects TRBV28 to TRBJ2-1, with 9 bases fitting TRBD2. The CDR3 is 16 amino acids. V lost 4 bases, J lost 4 bases, and 8 bases stayed unmatched. The germline V gene encodes CDR1 MDHEN and CDR2 SYDVKM. Full variable domain (rest looked up from reference TRBV28 and TRBJ2-1): DVKVTQSSRYLVKRTGEKVFLECVQDMDHENMFWYRQDPGLGLRLIYFSYDVKMKEKGDIPEGYSVSREKKERFSLILESASTNQTSMYLCASSSGGGARYNEQFFGPGTRLTVL.

This clone was counted a single time. This rearrangement joins TRBV6-5 to TRBJ1-2, with TRBD1 as a possible D gene (6 bases). The length of the CDR3 is 12 residues. V was pared by 7 bases and J by 7 bases, with 13 bases between. In germline, CDR1 is MNHEY, CDR2 SVGAGI. CDR3 residues: CASIGGAGGYTF. The CDR3 DNA follows: TGTGCCAGCATCGGGGGGGCAGGTGGCTACACCTTC.

The chain has TRBV12-5 and TRBJ2-7; TRBD1 matches at 9 bases. With V trimmed by 2 bases and J by 6 bases, 8 bases remained unmatched. In germline, CDR1 is LGHNT, CDR2 FRNRAP. The CDR3 loop spans 15 amino acids. CDR3 loop: CASGLPGQGNLEQYF. As DNA, the CDR3 is TGTGCTAGTGGTTTGCCCGGACAGGGGAATCTCGAGCAGTACTTC.

The chain links TRBV4-2 to TRBJ1-2, with TRBD1 matching 7 bases. Germline V gene data show CDR1 as LGHNA and CDR2 as YNFKEQ. J lost 3 bases, V lost 0 bases, and 4 bases had no gene match. The CDR3 extends over 15 amino acids. The chain's CDR3 is CASSQDDRDDYGYTF. CDR3 coding DNA: TGTGCCAGCAGCCAAGATGACAGGGATGACTATGGCTACACCTTC.

The chain is built from TRBV5-1 and TRBJ1-5; 8 bases are a match to TRBD1. The CDR3 contains 16 residues. V gave up 1 base and J gave up 7 bases; unmatched junction bases: 10. The germline CDR1 and CDR2 sequences are SGHRS and YFSETQ. In DNA, the CDR3 is TGCGCCAGCAGCTTGTACGCTGGACAGGGCGGGCAGCCCCAGCATTTT. It translates to CASSLYAGQGGQPQHF.

The chain employs TRBV5-1 and TRBJ2-1; 8 bases match TRBD2. Losses at the gene ends were 4 bases for V and 0 bases for J; bases not matched to a gene: 3. CDR1 is SGHRS, CDR2 YFSETQ, per germline. The CDR3 totals 15 residues. The CDR3 sequence: CASSQTSGSYNEQFF. CDR3 nucleotides: TGCGCCAGCAGCCAAACTAGCGGCTCCTACAATGAGCAGTTCTTC.